This T cell receptor (beta chain) was recovered during a study of T cell changes during pregnancy in multiple sclerosis. The assay was immunoSEQ multiplex PCR, and TCRdb's table has in-frame clones only and misses some. This table has about 50,000 clones, around 90% appearing once. Per germline, CDR1 SNHLY and CDR2 FYNNEI. The CDR3 is 15 amino acids. Trimming removed 4 bases from V and 4 bases from J; junction bases left unmatched: 3. This sequence originates from a female donor with multiple sclerosis, enrolled in a pregnancy study. Material: CD4+ T cells from peripheral blood mononuclear cells, obtained in the second trimester of pregnancy. V usage is TRBV2 and J usage is TRBJ1-6; 8 nucleotides line up with TRBD1. The CDR3 sequence: CASSGTGIYNSPLHF. CDR3 nucleotides: TGTGCCAGCAGTGGGACAGGGATATATAATTCACCCCTCCACTTT. The full variable domain, with the rest looked up from reference TRBV2 and TRBJ1-6, is EPEVTQTPSHQVTQMGQEVILRCVPISNHLYFYWYRQILGQKVEFLVSFYNNEISEKSEIFDDQFSVERPDGSNFTLKIRSTKLEDSAMYFCASSGTGIYNSPLHFGNGTRLTVT.